The 10 T cell receptor beta chains below were found in one sample sequenced in a study of blood T cell repertoires in COVID-19. TCRdb's table, derived via immunoSEQ multiplex PCR, lists solely in-frame clones and lacks some. Seen here are roughly 35,000 clones, roughly 92% observed once, and the top ten hold roughly 5%. Sequenced sample: peripheral blood. The receptors stem from a human donor in a cohort sampled during active COVID-19.

The chain combines TRBV6-5 with TRBJ2-7, with 8 bases lining up with TRBD1. From germline, CDR1 is MNHEY and CDR2 SVGAGI. This CDR3 region has 15 residues. Trimming took 5 bases from V and 2 from J; bases not matched to a gene: 8. The CDR3 protein is CASSPTGEMTYEQYF. Here the CDR3 DNA reads TGTGCCAGCAGTCCGACAGGGGAAATGACCTACGAGCAGTACTTC.

The table lists this clone with a count of one. The genes are TRBV13 and TRBJ2-3; 7 positions match TRBD2. V lost 5 bases, J lost 0 bases, and 8 bases stayed unmatched. The germline CDR1 and CDR2 sequences are PRHDT and FYEKMQ (reference sequence). This CDR3 comprises 16 residues. In DNA form, the CDR3 reads TGTGCCAGCAGCCGGGGCGGGGGAAGGAGCACAGATACGCAGTATTTT. It specifies CASSRGGGRSTDTQYF.

Note on this clone: One end of the junction does not line up with germline, which may come from a read error. The chain employs TRBV12-3 or TRBV12-4 and TRBJ1-3, with TRBD1 as a possible D gene (5 bases). The CDR3 is 11 residues long. In DNA, the CDR3 is TGTGCCAGCACCACGGGGACTTTTAGCGATTTT. Translating it yields CASTTGTFSDF.

This clone was seen only once. The chain recombines TRBV7-9 with TRBJ2-7, with TRBD2 matching over 8 bases. J lost 7 bases, V lost 4 bases, and 18 bases had no gene match. The CDR3 loop spans 17 amino acids. CDR1 and CDR2 from the germline V gene are SEHNR and FQNEAQ (reference sequence). CDR3 amino acids: CASSSTRPGLGEGEQYF. CDR3 in DNA: TGTGCCAGCAGCTCAACCAGACCGGGACTAGGGGAGGGGGAGCAGTACTTC. Complete variable domain (other parts from reference TRBV7-9 and TRBJ2-7): DTGVSQNPRHKITKRGQNVTFRCDPISEHNRLYWYRQTLGQGPEFLTYFQNEAQLEKSRLLSDRFSAERPKGSFSTLEIQRTEQGDSAMYLCASSSTRPGLGEGEQYFGPGTRLTVT.

The chain joins TRBV11-2 to TRBJ1-2, with D unresolved. The CDR3 spans 12 residues. CDR1 SGHAT and CDR2 FQNNGV come from the germline V gene. V was shortened by 1 base and J by 8 bases, with 8 bases between the two germline ends. The CDR3 region has the DNA TGTGCCAGCAGCTTAGCCGGTCTGGGCTACACCTTC. It specifies CASSLAGLGYTF.

The chain combines TRBV5-1 with TRBJ1-1; 10 nucleotides match TRBD1. The CDR3 covers 15 residues. The germline CDR1 and CDR2 sequences are SGHRS and YFSETQ. After removal of 4 bases from V and 1 base from J, the junction contained 4 bases not matched to a gene. CDR3 DNA: TGCGCCAGCAGCCGGACAGGGGGTTCGAACACTGAAGCTTTCTTT. Translating gives CASSRTGGSNTEAFF.

The chain couples TRBV5-4 to TRBJ1-3; 8 bases match TRBD1. J gave up 8 bases and V 3 bases, and 7 bases lay outside the gene matches. The length of the CDR3 is 14 residues. Germline loops: CDR1 SGHNT, CDR2 YYREEE (reference sequence). CDR3 sequence reads: CASSSGQGEDTIYF. CDR3 bases: TGTGCCAGCAGCTCCGGACAGGGTGAGGACACCATATATTTT.

V is TRBV5-1 and J is TRBJ2-5; 8 bases agree with TRBD1. The V gene's germline CDR1 is SGHRS and CDR2 YFSETQ. Germline trimming cut 1 base from V and 3 bases from J; bases unmatched to any gene: 2. This CDR3 has 14 residues. The CDR3 DNA sequence: TGCGCCAGCAGCTTGTCACAGGGGGAAGAGACCCAGTACTTC. Translated, it gives CASSLSQGEETQYF.

The V call is TRBV29-1, the J call TRBJ2-5; unclear D gene. Per the germline V gene, CDR1 is SQVTM and CDR2 is ANQGSEA. V gave up 6 bases and J gave up 0 bases, with 8 bases separating them. The CDR3 covers 12 residues. The CDR3: CSVYLNQETQYF. In nucleotides, the CDR3 is TGCAGCGTGTACCTAAACCAAGAGACCCAGTACTTC.

The chain links TRBV11-2 to TRBJ2-1; D not resolved. The CDR3 length is 19 residues. Per germline, CDR1 SGHAT and CDR2 FQNNGV. V lost 6 bases and J lost 1, with 25 bases in between. The chain's CDR3 is CASSPPAPDSINSYNEQFF. The CDR3 DNA reads TGTGCCAGCAGTCCTCCGGCGCCAGACTCGATAAATTCCTACAATGAGCAGTTCTTC.